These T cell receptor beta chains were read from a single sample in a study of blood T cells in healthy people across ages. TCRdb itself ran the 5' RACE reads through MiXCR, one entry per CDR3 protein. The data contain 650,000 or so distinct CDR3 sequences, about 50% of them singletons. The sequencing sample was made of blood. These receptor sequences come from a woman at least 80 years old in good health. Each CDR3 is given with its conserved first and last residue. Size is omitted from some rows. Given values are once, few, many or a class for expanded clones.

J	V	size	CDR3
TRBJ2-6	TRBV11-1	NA	CASSLMGFGANVLTF
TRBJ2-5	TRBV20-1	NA	CSARGGKGQETQYF
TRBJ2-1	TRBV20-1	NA	CSAPVGYNNEQFF
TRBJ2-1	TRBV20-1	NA	CSATSVDEQFF
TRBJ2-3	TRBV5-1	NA	CASSLISATDTQYF
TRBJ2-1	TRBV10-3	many	CAISESSRNEQFF
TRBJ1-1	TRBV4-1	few	CASSQAYRGAEAFF
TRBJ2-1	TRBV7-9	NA	CASSLWTSGTEQFF
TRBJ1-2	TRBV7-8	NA	CASSANSGRYGYTF
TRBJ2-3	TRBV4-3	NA	CASSQDQLAYTTDTQYF